Below are 9 T cell receptor beta chains sequenced from a single sample in a study of OX40 agonist ivuxolimab in advanced cancers. Produced via immunoSEQ multiplex PCR; TCRdb's table is partial and in-frame only. This sample has tens of thousands of clones, with approximately 90% found just once. Sequenced material: CD4+ or CD8+ T cells sorted from blood, taken in a trial of the OX40 agonist ivuxolimab. The receptor source for this set is an adult with an advanced solid tumor such as melanoma, head and neck, liver or kidney cancer.

The chain uses TRBV5-4 and TRBJ1-2; 7 bases fit TRBD1. After removal of 0 bases from V and 8 bases from J, the junction contained 4 bases not matched to a gene. The germline V gene encodes CDR1 SGHNT and CDR2 YYREEE (reference sequence). There are 13 residues in the CDR3. The CDR3 DNA reads TGTGCCAGCAGCTTGGAGGGGGCGAACGGCTACACCTTC. This gives the protein CASSLEGANGYTF.

The rearrangement uses TRBV29-1 and TRBJ2-3; TRBD1 is a possible D gene (6 bases). This CDR3 has 13 residues. Germline-derived CDR1 and CDR2 are SQVTM and ANQGSEA. Trimming left V 6 bases short and J 1 base short, with 11 bases between. CDR3 amino acids: CSVARQGTDTQYF. CDR3 coding DNA: TGCAGCGTCGCTCGACAGGGCACAGATACGCAGTATTTT.

V is TRBV13 and J is TRBJ1-4; 8 bases map to TRBD1. The length of the CDR3 is 15 residues. Germline loops: CDR1 PRHDT, CDR2 FYEKMQ (reference sequence). J was trimmed by 7 bases and V by 6 bases; bases with no gene match: 10. The CDR3 spells CASSLVRGRGEKLFF. Here the CDR3 DNA reads TGTGCCAGCAGTCTGGTCAGGGGGCGCGGTGAAAAACTGTTTTTT.

The chain joins TRBV30 to TRBJ1-3; D remains unclear. CDR1 is GTSNPN and CDR2 is SVGIG in the germline V gene (reference sequence). CDR3 length: 16 residues. Trimming removed 2 bases from V and 0 bases from J, with 14 bases in between. CDR3 sequence: CAWSRGFRSSGNTIYF. DNA for the CDR3: TGTGCCTGGAGTCGAGGGTTTCGGAGCTCTGGAAACACCATATATTTT.

This clone was observed a single time. The chain is built from TRBV15 and TRBJ1-1; tentatively, D is TRBD1 (5 bases). This CDR3 region has 14 residues. The V and J ends lost 1 base and 6 bases respectively, with 12 bases between them. CDR1 LNHNV and CDR2 YYDKDF come from the germline V gene (reference sequence). This CDR3 is CATSRAERGAEAFF. The CDR3 region has the DNA TGTGCCACCAGCAGAGCGGAGCGAGGGGCTGAAGCTTTCTTT.

The chain employs TRBV6-5 and TRBJ2-7, with D unclear. Germline V gene sequence: CDR1 MNHEY, CDR2 SVGAGI. The CDR3 extends over 14 amino acids. V was pared by 2 bases and J by 3 bases, with 11 bases between. CDR3 nucleotides: TGTGCCAGCAGTTACGCCAGACTGGACTACGAGCAGTACTTC. This codes for CASSYARLDYEQYF.

V is TRBV6-5 and J is TRBJ1-3, with unresolved D. This CDR3 region has 13 residues. Trimming removed 7 bases at V and 0 bases at J, with 7 bases between. Germline V CDR1 and CDR2: MNHEY, SVGAGI. CDR3 DNA: TGTGCCAGCATGCGGACCTCTGGAAACACCATATATTTT. Translation: CASMRTSGNTIYF.

Only one count was recorded for this clone. V is TRBV6-5 and J is TRBJ2-7, with D hard to call. Deletions cut 6 bases from V and 3 bases from J, with 18 bases between. CDR1 is MNHEY, CDR2 SVGAGI, per germline. The CDR3 consists of 15 residues. The CDR3 is CASSQVRAIGYEQYF. The CDR3 DNA is TGTGCCAGCAGCCAAGTCCGGGCCATTGGCTACGAGCAGTACTTC.

DNA for the CDR3: TGCGCCAGCAGCTTGGAGGCCGCCTCCTCCTACGAGCAGTACTTC. Translated: CASSLEAASSYEQYF. This rearrangement joins TRBV5-1 to TRBJ2-7; D gene uncertain. Trimming pared 0 bases from V and 0 bases from J, leaving 10 bases between. The CDR3 sequence is 15 residues long. Per germline, CDR1 SGHRS and CDR2 YFSETQ. The full variable domain, its missing parts supplied by reference TRBV5-1 and TRBJ2-7, is KAGVTQTPRYLIKTRGQQVTLSCSPISGHRSVSWYQQTPGQGLQFLFEYFSETQRNKGNFPGRFSGRQFSNSRSEMNVSTLELGDSALYLCASSLEAASSYEQYFGPGTRLTVT.